One T cell receptor beta chain is described in this entry. This sample was included in a study of T cell changes during pregnancy in multiple sclerosis. Germline V lookup: CDR1 SGHRS, CDR2 YFSETQ. CDR3 length: 18 amino acids. Trimming at V came to 0 bases and at J to 10 bases, leaving 9 bases not matched to a gene. Measured with immunoSEQ multiplex PCR; TCRdb has only the in-frame clones, and not every one. The sample has about 77,000 clones; about 92% are singletons. The V gene is TRBV5-1, the J gene TRBJ2-6; 14 bases align to TRBD2. Sequencing used peripheral blood, obtained after pregnancy. The TCR was taken from a female donor in good health, enrolled as a control in a pregnancy study. The CDR3 reads CASSLALGTSGRRNVLTF. CDR3 nucleotides: TGCGCCAGCAGCTTGGCCTTAGGGACTAGCGGGAGACGTAACGTCCTGACTTTC.